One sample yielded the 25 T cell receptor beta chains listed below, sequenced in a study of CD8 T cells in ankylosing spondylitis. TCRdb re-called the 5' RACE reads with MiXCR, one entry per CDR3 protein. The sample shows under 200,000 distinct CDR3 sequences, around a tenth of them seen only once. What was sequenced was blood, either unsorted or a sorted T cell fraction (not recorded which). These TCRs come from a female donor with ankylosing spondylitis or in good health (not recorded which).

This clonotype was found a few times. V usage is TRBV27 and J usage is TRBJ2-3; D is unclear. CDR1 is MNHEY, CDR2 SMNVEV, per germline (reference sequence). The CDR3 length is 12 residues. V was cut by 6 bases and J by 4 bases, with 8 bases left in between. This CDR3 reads CASRGNADTQYF. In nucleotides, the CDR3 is TGTGCCAGCAGGGGGAACGCAGATACGCAGTATTTT.

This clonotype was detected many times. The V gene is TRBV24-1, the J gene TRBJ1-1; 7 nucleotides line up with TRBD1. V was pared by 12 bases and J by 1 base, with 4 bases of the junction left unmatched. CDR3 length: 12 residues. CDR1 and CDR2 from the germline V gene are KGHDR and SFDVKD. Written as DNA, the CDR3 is TGTGCCGTCCGACAGGGGAACACTGAAGCTTTCTTT. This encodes CAVRQGNTEAFF.

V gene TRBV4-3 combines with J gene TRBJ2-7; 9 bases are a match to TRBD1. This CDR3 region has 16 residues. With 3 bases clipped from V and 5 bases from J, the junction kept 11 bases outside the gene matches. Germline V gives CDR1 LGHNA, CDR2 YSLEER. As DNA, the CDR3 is TGCGCCAGCAGCCAGACATCCGGGACAGGGTATGACGAGCAGTACTTC. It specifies CASSQTSGTGYDEQYF.

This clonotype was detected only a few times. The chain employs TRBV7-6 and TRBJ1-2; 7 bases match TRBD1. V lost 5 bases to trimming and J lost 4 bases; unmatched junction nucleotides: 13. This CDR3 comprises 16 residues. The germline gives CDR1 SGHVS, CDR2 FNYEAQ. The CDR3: CASSPIGDSNLYGYTF. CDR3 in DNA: TGTGCCAGCAGCCCCATCGGGGACAGTAACCTCTATGGCTACACCTTC.

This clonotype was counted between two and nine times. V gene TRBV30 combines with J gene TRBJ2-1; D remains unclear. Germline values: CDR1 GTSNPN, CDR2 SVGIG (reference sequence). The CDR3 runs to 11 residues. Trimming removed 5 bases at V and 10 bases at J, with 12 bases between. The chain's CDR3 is CAWGTSWEQFF. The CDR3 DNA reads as TGTGCCTGGGGTACTTCGTGGGAGCAGTTCTTC. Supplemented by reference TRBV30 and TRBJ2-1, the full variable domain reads SQTIHQWPATLVQPVGSPLSLECTVEGTSNPNLYWYRQAAGRGLQLLFYSVGIGQISSEVPQNLSASRPQDRQFILSSKKLLLSDSGFYLCAWGTSWEQFFGPGTRLTVL.

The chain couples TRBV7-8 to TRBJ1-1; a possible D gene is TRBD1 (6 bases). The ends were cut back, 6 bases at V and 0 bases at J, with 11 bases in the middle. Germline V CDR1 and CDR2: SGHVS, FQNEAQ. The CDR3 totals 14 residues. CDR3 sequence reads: CASRLQGMNTEAFF. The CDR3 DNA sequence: TGTGCCAGCAGGTTACAGGGCATGAACACTGAAGCTTTCTTT.

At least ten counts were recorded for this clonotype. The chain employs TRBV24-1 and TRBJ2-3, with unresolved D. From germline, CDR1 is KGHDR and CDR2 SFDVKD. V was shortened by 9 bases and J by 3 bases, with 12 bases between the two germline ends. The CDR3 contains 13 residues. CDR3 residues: CATGPSGTDTQYF. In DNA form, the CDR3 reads TGTGCCACCGGTCCGTCCGGGACAGATACGCAGTATTTT.

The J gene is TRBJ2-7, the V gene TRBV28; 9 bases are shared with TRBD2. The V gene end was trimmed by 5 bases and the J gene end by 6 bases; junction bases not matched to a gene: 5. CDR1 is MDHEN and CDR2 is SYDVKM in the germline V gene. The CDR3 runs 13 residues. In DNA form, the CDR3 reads TGTGCCAGCAGTATTAGCGGGAGCGGCGAGCAGTACTTC. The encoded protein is CASSISGSGEQYF.

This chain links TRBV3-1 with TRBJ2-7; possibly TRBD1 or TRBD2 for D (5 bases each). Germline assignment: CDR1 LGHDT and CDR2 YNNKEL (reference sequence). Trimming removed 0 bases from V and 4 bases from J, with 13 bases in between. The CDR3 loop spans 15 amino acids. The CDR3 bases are TGTGCCAGCAGCCAAGATGGGACGCCCCTGTACGAGCAGTACTTC. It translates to CASSQDGTPLYEQYF.

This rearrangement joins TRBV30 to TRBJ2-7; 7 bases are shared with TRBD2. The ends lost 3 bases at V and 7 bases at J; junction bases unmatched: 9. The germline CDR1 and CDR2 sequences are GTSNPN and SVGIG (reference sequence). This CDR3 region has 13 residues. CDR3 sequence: CAWRFGGSREQYF. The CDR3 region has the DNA TGTGCCTGGAGGTTCGGCGGGAGTAGGGAGCAGTACTTC.

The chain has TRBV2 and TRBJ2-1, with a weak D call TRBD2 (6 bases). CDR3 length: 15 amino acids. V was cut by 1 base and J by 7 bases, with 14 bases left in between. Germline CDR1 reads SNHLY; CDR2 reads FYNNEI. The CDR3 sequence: CASSEESGAPNEQFF. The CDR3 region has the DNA TGTGCCAGCAGTGAAGAGTCGGGAGCGCCGAATGAGCAGTTCTTC.

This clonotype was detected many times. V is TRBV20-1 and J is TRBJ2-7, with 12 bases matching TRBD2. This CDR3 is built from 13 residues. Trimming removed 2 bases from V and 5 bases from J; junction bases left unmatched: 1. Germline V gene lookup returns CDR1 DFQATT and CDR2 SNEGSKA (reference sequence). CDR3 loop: CSARTSGRNEQYF. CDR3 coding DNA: TGCAGTGCTAGAACTAGCGGGAGGAACGAGCAGTACTTC.

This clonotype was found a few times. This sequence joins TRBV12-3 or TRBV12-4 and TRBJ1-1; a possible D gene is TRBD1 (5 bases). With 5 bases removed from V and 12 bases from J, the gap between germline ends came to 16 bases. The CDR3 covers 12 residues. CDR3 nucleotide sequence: TGTGCCAGCAGTAAGGGGTGGTTCATACCTTTCTTT. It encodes CASSKGWFIPFF.

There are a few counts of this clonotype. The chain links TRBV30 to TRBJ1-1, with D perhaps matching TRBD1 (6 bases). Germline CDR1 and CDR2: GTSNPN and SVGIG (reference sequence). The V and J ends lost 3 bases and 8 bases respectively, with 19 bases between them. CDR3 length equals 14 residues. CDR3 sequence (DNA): TGTGCCTGGAGCTTAGACAGGCTGGCGGAAGAAGCTTTCTTT. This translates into CAWSLDRLAEEAFF.

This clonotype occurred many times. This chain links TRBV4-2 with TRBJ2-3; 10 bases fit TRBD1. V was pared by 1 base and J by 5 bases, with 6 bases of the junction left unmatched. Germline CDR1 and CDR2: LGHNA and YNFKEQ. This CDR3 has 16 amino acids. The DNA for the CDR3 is TGTGCCAGCAGCCAAGGGACAGGGGGGATGATAGATACGCAGTATTTT. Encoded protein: CASSQGTGGMIDTQYF.

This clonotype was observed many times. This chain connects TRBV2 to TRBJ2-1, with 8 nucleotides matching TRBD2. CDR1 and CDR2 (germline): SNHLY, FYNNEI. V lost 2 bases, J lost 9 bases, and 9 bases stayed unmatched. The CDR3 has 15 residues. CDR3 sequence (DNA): TGTGCCAGCAGTGAATTTCCTAGCGGGCGGGGTGAGCAGTTCTTC. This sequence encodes CASSEFPSGRGEQFF.

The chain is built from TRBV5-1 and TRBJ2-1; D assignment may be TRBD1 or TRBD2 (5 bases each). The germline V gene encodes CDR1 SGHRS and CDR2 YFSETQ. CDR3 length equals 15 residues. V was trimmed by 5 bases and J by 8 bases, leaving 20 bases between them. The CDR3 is CASRPLAGRIYEQFF. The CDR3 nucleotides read TGCGCCAGCAGACCTTTGGCAGGGAGAATATATGAGCAGTTCTTC. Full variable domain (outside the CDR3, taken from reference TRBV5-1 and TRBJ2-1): KAGVTQTPRYLIKTRGQQVTLSCSPISGHRSVSWYQQTPGQGLQFLFEYFSETQRNKGNFPGRFSGRQFSNSRSEMNVSTLELGDSALYLCASRPLAGRIYEQFFGPGTRLTVL.

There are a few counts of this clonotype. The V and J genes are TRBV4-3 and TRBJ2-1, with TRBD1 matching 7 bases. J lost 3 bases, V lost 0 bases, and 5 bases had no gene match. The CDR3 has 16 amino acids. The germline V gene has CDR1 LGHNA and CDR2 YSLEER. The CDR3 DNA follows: TGCGCCAGCAGCCAAGATTGGCAGGGGGTCTACAATGAGCAGTTCTTC. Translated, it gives CASSQDWQGVYNEQFF.

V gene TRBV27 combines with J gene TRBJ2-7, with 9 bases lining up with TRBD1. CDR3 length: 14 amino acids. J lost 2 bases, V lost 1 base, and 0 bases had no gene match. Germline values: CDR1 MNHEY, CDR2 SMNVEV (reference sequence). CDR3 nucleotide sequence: TGTGCCAGCAGTTTATACAGGGGGCCCTACGAGCAGTACTTC. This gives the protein CASSLYRGPYEQYF.

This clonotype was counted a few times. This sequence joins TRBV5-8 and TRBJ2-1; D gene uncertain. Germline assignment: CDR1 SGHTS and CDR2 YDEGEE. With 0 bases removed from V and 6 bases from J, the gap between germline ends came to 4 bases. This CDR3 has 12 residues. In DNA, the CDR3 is TGTGCCAGCAGCTTGGAAATCAATGAGCAGTTCTTC. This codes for CASSLEINEQFF.

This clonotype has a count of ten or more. The CDR3 bases are TGTGCCAGCAGTTACTCACCGCCGGGGGGTATTAATGAGCAGTTCTTC. It encodes CASSYSPPGGINEQFF. The chain has TRBV6-6 and TRBJ2-1; 7 bases line up with TRBD2. From germline, CDR1 is MNHNY and CDR2 SVGAGI (reference sequence). The CDR3 contains 16 residues. J gave up 7 bases and V 0 bases, and 9 bases lay outside the gene matches.

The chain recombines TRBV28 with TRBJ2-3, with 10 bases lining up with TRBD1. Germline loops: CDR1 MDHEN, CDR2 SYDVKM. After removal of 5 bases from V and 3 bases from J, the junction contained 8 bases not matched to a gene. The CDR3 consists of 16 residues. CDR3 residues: CASSILPGQGTDTQYF. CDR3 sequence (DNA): TGTGCCAGCAGTATCCTCCCGGGACAGGGGACAGATACGCAGTATTTT. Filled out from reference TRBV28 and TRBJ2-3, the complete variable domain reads DVKVTQSSRYLVKRTGEKVFLECVQDMDHENMFWYRQDPGLGLRLIYFSYDVKMKEKGDIPEGYSVSREKKERFSLILESASTNQTSMYLCASSILPGQGTDTQYFGPGTRLTVL.

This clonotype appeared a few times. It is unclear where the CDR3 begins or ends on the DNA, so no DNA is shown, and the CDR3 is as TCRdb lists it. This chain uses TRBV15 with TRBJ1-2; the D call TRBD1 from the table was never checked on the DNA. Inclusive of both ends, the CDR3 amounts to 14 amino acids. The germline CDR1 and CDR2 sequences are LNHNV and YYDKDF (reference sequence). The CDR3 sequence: CATSSFGSGLGYTF.

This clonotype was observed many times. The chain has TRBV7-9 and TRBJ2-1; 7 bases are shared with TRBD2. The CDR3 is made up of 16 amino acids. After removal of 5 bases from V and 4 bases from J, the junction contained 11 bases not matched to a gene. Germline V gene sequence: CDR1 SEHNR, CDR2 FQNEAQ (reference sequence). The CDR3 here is CASSPNSGPEYNEQFF. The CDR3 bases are TGTGCCAGCAGCCCCAATAGCGGGCCCGAATACAATGAGCAGTTCTTC.

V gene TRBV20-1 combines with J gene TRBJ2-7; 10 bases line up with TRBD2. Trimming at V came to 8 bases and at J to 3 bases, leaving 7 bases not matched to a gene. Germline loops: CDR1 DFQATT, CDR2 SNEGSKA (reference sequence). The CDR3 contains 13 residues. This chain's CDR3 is CSTLAGLNYEQYF. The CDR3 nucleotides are TGCAGTACACTAGCGGGACTAAACTACGAGCAGTACTTC.